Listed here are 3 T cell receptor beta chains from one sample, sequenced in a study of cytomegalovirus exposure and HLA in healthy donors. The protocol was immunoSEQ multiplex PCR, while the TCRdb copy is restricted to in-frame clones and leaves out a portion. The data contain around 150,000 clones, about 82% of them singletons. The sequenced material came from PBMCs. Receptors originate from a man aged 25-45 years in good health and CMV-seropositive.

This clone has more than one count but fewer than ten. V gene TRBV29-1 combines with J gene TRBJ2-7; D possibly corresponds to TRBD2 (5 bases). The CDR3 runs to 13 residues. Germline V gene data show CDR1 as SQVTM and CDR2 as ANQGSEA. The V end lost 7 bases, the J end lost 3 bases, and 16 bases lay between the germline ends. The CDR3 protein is CSAVGGGRYEQYF. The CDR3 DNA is TGCAGCGCAGTGGGCGGCGGGCGCTACGAGCAGTACTTC.

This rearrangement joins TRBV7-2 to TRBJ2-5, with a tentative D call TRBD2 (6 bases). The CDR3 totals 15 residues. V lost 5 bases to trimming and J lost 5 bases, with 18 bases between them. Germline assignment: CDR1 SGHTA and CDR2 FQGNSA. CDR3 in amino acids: CASSLVGRAGETQYF. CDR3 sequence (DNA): TGTGCCAGCAGCCTCGTAGGCAGGGCGGGGGAGACCCAGTACTTC.

CDR3 DNA: TGCGCCAGCAGCCAAGCTGTTAACTATGGCTACACCTTC. Amino acids: CASSQAVNYGYTF. The chain employs TRBV4-1 and TRBJ1-2; D gene ambiguous. The V end lost 1 base, the J end lost 1 base, and 4 bases lay between the germline ends. Per germline, CDR1 MGHRA and CDR2 YSYEKL. The CDR3 extends over 13 amino acids.